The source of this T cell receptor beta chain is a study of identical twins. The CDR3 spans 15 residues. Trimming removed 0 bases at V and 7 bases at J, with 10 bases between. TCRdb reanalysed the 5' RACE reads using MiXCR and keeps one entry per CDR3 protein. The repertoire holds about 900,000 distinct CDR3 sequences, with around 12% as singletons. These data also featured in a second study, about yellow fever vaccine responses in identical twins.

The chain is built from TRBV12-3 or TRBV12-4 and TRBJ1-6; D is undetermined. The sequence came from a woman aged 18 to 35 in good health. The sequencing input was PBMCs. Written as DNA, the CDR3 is TGTGCCAGCAGTTTAGCGGCGGAGTGGAATTCACCCCTCCACTTT. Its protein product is CASSLAAEWNSPLHF.